These 29 T cell receptor beta chains were all obtained from the same sample, sequenced in a study of PD-L1 blockade in urothelial cancer. Stated time point: pretreatment peripheral blood. Libraries were prepared by immunoSEQ multiplex PCR; TCRdb keeps only in-frame clonotypes and omits some of them. The sample consists of some 45,000 clones, around nine tenths of them appearing once. The sample here was PBMCs, taken around atezolizumab (anti-PD-L1) treatment. The source of these receptors is a donor at least 40 years old with urothelial cancer.

The chain has TRBV23-1 and TRBJ2-3; 12 nucleotides line up with TRBD2. TRBV23-1 is reported as an ORF; its role is uncertain. CDR3 length: 18 amino acids. The junction had 8 bases not matched to a gene; V was cut back by 0 bases and J by 4 bases. CDR3 coding DNA: TGCGCCAGCAGTCAATCCCGAGAGCTAGCGGGAGGGCCAGATACGCAGTATTTT. It specifies CASSQSRELAGGPDTQYF.

The V call is TRBV4-3, the J call TRBJ2-5; 7 positions agree with TRBD1. The V gene end was trimmed by 1 base and the J gene end by 2 bases; junction bases not matched to a gene: 4. The CDR3 spans 15 residues. CDR1 is LGHNA, CDR2 YSLEER, per germline. The CDR3 loop reads CASSQVSRGQETQYF. DNA of the CDR3: TGCGCCAGCAGCCAAGTGTCCAGGGGGCAAGAGACCCAGTACTTC.

The V and J genes are TRBV7-3 and TRBJ2-2; D is possibly TRBD1 (5 bases). With 1 base removed from V and 0 bases from J, the gap between germline ends came to 12 bases. The CDR3 is made up of 17 amino acids. The germline V gene encodes CDR1 SGHTA and CDR2 FQGTGA. The CDR3 region is CASSLRSGHTNTGELFF. The DNA of the CDR3 is TGTGCCAGCAGCTTAAGGTCAGGGCACACGAACACCGGGGAGCTGTTTTTT.

The genes are TRBV29-1 and TRBJ2-1; the match to TRBD2 covers 8 bases. Germline values: CDR1 SQVTM, CDR2 ANQGSEA. V shed 3 bases and J 6 bases; nucleotides not matched to a gene: 13. CDR3 size: 16 residues. This CDR3 is CSVDLPTGGDRNEQFF. The CDR3 DNA follows: TGCAGCGTTGATCTCCCCACGGGGGGGGACCGCAATGAGCAGTTCTTC.

This clone came up a few times. The chain recombines TRBV7-6 with TRBJ1-4; 9 bases agree with TRBD1. CDR3 length: 15 residues. The J segment lost 8 bases and the V segment lost 5 bases, leaving 9 bases of the junction unmatched. The V gene's germline CDR1 is SGHVS and CDR2 FNYEAQ. The CDR3 reads CASSISGTGREKLFF. Here the CDR3 DNA reads TGTGCCAGCAGCATCTCCGGGACAGGGAGAGAAAAACTGTTTTTT.

J is TRBJ1-1 and V is TRBV10-3, with 8 positions matching TRBD1. The CDR3 runs to 13 residues. Trimming cost V 7 bases and J 4 bases; bases outside gene matches: 5. Germline CDR1 reads ENHRY; CDR2 reads SYGVKD. The CDR3 DNA reads as TGTGCCATCAAGGACAGGGTGGCCACTGAAGCTTTCTTT. Translating it yields CAIKDRVATEAFF.

The chain has TRBV18 and TRBJ1-1, with D unclear. Germline assignment: CDR1 KGHSH and CDR2 LQKENI. CDR3 size: 18 residues. The V end was cut by 3 bases, the J end by 0 bases, with 20 bases between. The CDR3 region is CASSPLGGGFPMNTEAFF. The CDR3, as DNA: TGTGCCAGCTCACCCCTCGGAGGAGGGTTCCCGATGAACACTGAAGCTTTCTTT.

The chain joins TRBV29-1 to TRBJ1-1, with 9 bases matching TRBD1. Trimming removed 7 bases from V and 5 bases from J; junction bases left unmatched: 5. Looked up from germline, CDR1 is SQVTM and CDR2 is ANQGSEA. This CDR3 region has 12 residues. The CDR3 DNA is TGCAGCGGATACAGGGGGCGTACTGAAGCTTTCTTT. Amino acids: CSGYRGRTEAFF.

This clone appeared once. The rearrangement links TRBV13 to TRBJ2-3; 9 bases align to TRBD2. The CDR3 has 15 residues. Trimming cost V 5 bases and J 1 base; bases outside gene matches: 4. In germline, CDR1 is PRHDT, CDR2 FYEKMQ (reference sequence). CDR3 protein: CASSPRTSGTDTQYF. The CDR3 DNA reads as TGTGCCAGCAGCCCCCGGACTAGCGGCACAGATACGCAGTATTTT.

The chain uses TRBV6-1 and TRBJ1-5; D is unresolved. Trimming cost V 4 bases and J 9 bases, with 16 bases left between them. The CDR3 runs to 14 residues. Per germline, CDR1 MNHNS and CDR2 SASEGT. The CDR3 DNA reads TGTGCCAGCAGTGCTGGAGGGCCTGGTTGGCCCCAGCATTTT. Its translation: CASSAGGPGWPQHF.

This rearrangement joins TRBV7-2 to TRBJ2-7; 11 bases align to TRBD1. Germline V gives CDR1 SGHTA, CDR2 FQGNSA. The V and J ends lost 5 bases and 4 bases, in that order; junction bases with no gene match: 7. The CDR3 totals 15 residues. Here the CDR3 reads CASSRDRGARYEQYF. The DNA of the CDR3 is TGTGCCAGCAGCCGGGACAGGGGGGCGAGATACGAGCAGTACTTC.

The chain couples TRBV25-1 to TRBJ1-2; D gene unclear. Germline V lookup: CDR1 MGHDK, CDR2 SYGVNS. The ends were cut back, 3 bases at V and 5 bases at J, with 7 bases in the middle. The CDR3 runs 12 residues. The CDR3: CASSDRGYGYTF. CDR3 coding DNA: TGTGCCAGCAGTGATCGGGGTTATGGCTACACCTTC.

J is TRBJ2-7 and V is TRBV2; D is perhaps TRBD1 (5 bases). The V end was cut by 3 bases, the J end by 0 bases, with 9 bases between. Germline lookup yields CDR1 SNHLY and CDR2 FYNNEI. This CDR3 has 14 amino acids. CDR3 in DNA: TGTGCCAGCAGTGATGCAGGGTACTCCTACGAGCAGTACTTC. Translating gives CASSDAGYSYEQYF.

The gene calls are TRBV7-2 and TRBJ2-3, with D perhaps matching TRBD1 (8 bases). The V end lost 6 bases, the J end lost 0 bases, and 13 bases lay between the germline ends. The CDR3 is 15 residues long. Germline lookup yields CDR1 SGHTA and CDR2 FQGNSA. Here the CDR3 DNA reads TGTGCCAGCAGAACACAGGGGGGGAGCACAGATACGCAGTATTTT. This encodes CASRTQGGSTDTQYF.

The V call is TRBV18, the J call TRBJ2-1, with 7 bases identical to TRBD2. CDR1 is KGHSH and CDR2 is LQKENI in the germline V gene. CDR3 length: 14 residues. After removal of 6 bases from V and 7 bases from J, the junction contained 9 bases not matched to a gene. CDR3 nucleotide sequence: TGTGCCAGCTCCACGCTAGCGGAACAGAATGAGCAGTTCTTC. Translation gives CASSTLAEQNEQFF. The full variable domain, rest sourced from reference TRBV18 and TRBJ2-1, is NAGVMQNPRHLVRRRGQEARLRCSPMKGHSHVYWYRQLPEEGLKFMVYLQKENIIDESGMPKERFSAEFPKEGPSILRIQQVVRGDSAAYFCASSTLAEQNEQFFGPGTRLTVL.

The genes are TRBV7-2 and TRBJ1-1; D call uncertain. The CDR3 runs 13 residues. Germline CDR1 and CDR2: SGHTA and FQGNSA. Trimming shortened V by 8 bases and J by 2 bases, and 12 bases separated the two germline ends. In DNA, the CDR3 is TGTGCCAGCCAACTTACAGCCAACACTGAAGCTTTCTTT. Amino acids: CASQLTANTEAFF.

The chain couples TRBV5-1 to TRBJ2-7; 7 nucleotides align to TRBD1. The CDR3 runs to 16 residues. CDR1 is SGHRS, CDR2 YFSETQ, per germline. Trimming removed 4 bases from V and 2 bases from J; junction bases left unmatched: 12. The CDR3 nucleotides are TGCGCCAGCAGCATAACAGGGGTTCGGCTTCCCTACGAGCAGTACTTC. Residues: CASSITGVRLPYEQYF.

This clone has only a few counts. The genes are TRBV5-1 and TRBJ1-2; perhaps TRBD1 as D (6 bases). The germline CDR1 and CDR2 sequences are SGHRS and YFSETQ. V was trimmed by 5 bases and J by 7 bases, leaving 12 bases between them. The CDR3 has 12 residues. CDR3 DNA: TGCGCCAGCAGAGCAGGGGTTGGTGGCTACACCTTC. This sequence encodes CASRAGVGGYTF.

The chain uses TRBV7-9 and TRBJ1-2; TRBD1 matches at 9 bases. This CDR3 contains 16 residues. Germline trimming cut 2 bases from V and 4 bases from J; bases unmatched to any gene: 8. Germline values: CDR1 SEHNR, CDR2 FQNEAQ (reference sequence). CDR3 protein: CASSLSYDRGAYGYTF. The CDR3 coding sequence is TGTGCCAGCAGCTTATCCTACGACAGGGGGGCCTATGGCTACACCTTC.

The chain has TRBV5-6 and TRBJ1-2, with 7 bases matching TRBD1. The CDR3 runs to 16 residues. Unmatched junction bases numbered 5, after V lost 0 bases and J lost 0 bases. CDR1 is SGHDT and CDR2 is YYEEEE in the germline V gene. CDR3 region: CASSLGPDRTNYGYTF. As DNA, the CDR3 is TGTGCCAGCAGCTTGGGCCCGGACAGGACTAACTATGGCTACACCTTC.

The V and J genes are TRBV6-1 and TRBJ2-2; D may be TRBD2 (5 bases). CDR1 is MNHNS and CDR2 is SASEGT in the germline V gene. The CDR3 length is 17 residues. Deletions cut 2 bases from V and 4 bases from J, with 17 bases between. This chain's CDR3 is CASSEPTGVLGTGELFF. CDR3 nucleotide sequence: TGTGCCAGCAGTGAACCAACCGGGGTCCTGGGCACCGGGGAGCTGTTTTTT.

The chain couples TRBV7-8 to TRBJ2-5, with TRBD2 identical over 11 bases. Germline CDR1 reads SGHVS; CDR2 reads FQNEAQ. The CDR3 covers 16 residues. J gave up 6 bases and V 1 base, and 7 bases lay outside the gene matches. The CDR3 DNA sequence: TGTGCCAGCAGCTTAGTTAGCGGGAGGGCCCCCAAGACCCAGTACTTC. It translates to CASSLVSGRAPKTQYF.

The V gene is TRBV18, the J gene TRBJ1-1; tentatively, D is TRBD1 (5 bases). CDR1 and CDR2 from the germline V gene are KGHSH and LQKENI. The CDR3 has 11 amino acids. V lost 6 bases and J lost 13, with 15 bases in between. The CDR3 DNA follows: TGTGCCAGCTCCCAGGGACTTGGAGGTTTCTTT. It translates to CASSQGLGGFF.

The gene calls are TRBV7-2 and TRBJ1-5, with D uncertain. V lost 1 base and J 2 bases, leaving 9 bases between the germline ends. This CDR3 is 15 amino acids long. Germline values: CDR1 SGHTA, CDR2 FQGNSA. CDR3 region: CASSLGRGGNQPQHF. For the CDR3, the DNA is TGTGCCAGCAGCTTAGGCAGAGGAGGCAATCAGCCCCAGCATTTT.

This clone has a single count. DNA for the CDR3: TGCAGCGTTGAAGCCAGGGATGGCTACACCTTC. It yields the protein CSVEARDGYTF. This chain uses TRBV29-1 with TRBJ1-2; D may be TRBD1 (5 bases). CDR1 is SQVTM, CDR2 ANQGSEA, per germline. This CDR3 region has 11 residues. V was cut by 1 base and J by 6 bases, with 6 bases left in between.

The chain recombines TRBV7-9 with TRBJ2-7; 8 bases map to TRBD1. The CDR3 covers 12 residues. V gave up 4 bases and J gave up 6 bases; unmatched junction bases: 2. Per germline, CDR1 SEHNR and CDR2 FQNEAQ (reference sequence). The CDR3 DNA sequence: TGTGCCAGCAGCTACAGGGGGTCCGAGCAGTACTTC. Its protein is CASSYRGSEQYF.

This clone appeared a few times. V is TRBV13 and J is TRBJ2-7; TRBD2 matches at 7 bases. The CDR3 loop spans 14 amino acids. The germline gives CDR1 PRHDT, CDR2 FYEKMQ (reference sequence). J lost 0 bases, V lost 5 bases, and 4 bases had no gene match. The CDR3 region has the DNA TGTGCCAGCAGCCACGGGGGGAGCTCCTACGAGCAGTACTTC. This encodes CASSHGGSSYEQYF.

The chain uses TRBV18 and TRBJ2-7; possibly TRBD1 for D (5 bases). V was cut by 3 bases and J by 6 bases, with 9 bases left in between. The CDR3 covers 12 residues. CDR1 is KGHSH, CDR2 LQKENI, per germline. CDR3: CASSPQGVEQYF. DNA for the CDR3: TGTGCCAGCTCACCCCAAGGGGTCGAGCAGTACTTC.

The chain links TRBV30 to TRBJ2-3, with a weak D call TRBD1 (6 bases). V was shortened by 5 bases and J by 2 bases, with 11 bases between the two germline ends. Germline V gene sequence: CDR1 GTSNPN, CDR2 SVGIG (reference sequence). The CDR3 contains 13 residues. DNA of the CDR3: TGTGCCTGGGCAACAGGGAACACAGATACGCAGTATTTT. Translation: CAWATGNTDTQYF.